The source of this T cell receptor beta chain is a study of patients and donors after allogeneic stem cell transplantation. Each CDR3 protein is one row after TCRdb ran MiXCR on the RT-PCR reads. This table holds hundreds of thousands of distinct CDR3 sequences, 16% found once. This clonotype turned up a few times. This CDR3 has 14 amino acids. J lost 1 base, V lost 6 bases, and 2 bases had no gene match. Material: blood, either unsorted or a sorted T cell fraction (not recorded which). The chain carries TRBV12-3 or TRBV12-4 and TRBJ1-4; the match to TRBD1 covers 7 bases. This TCR derives from a human donor who was either an allogeneic HSCT recipient or a stem cell or donor lymphocyte infusion donor (not recorded which). It is not recorded whose cells these are; they may come from a transplant donor. CDR3 nucleotide sequence: TGTGCCAGCAGGCGGGACAGAACTAATGAAAAACTGTTTTTT. It codes for CASRRDRTNEKLFF.